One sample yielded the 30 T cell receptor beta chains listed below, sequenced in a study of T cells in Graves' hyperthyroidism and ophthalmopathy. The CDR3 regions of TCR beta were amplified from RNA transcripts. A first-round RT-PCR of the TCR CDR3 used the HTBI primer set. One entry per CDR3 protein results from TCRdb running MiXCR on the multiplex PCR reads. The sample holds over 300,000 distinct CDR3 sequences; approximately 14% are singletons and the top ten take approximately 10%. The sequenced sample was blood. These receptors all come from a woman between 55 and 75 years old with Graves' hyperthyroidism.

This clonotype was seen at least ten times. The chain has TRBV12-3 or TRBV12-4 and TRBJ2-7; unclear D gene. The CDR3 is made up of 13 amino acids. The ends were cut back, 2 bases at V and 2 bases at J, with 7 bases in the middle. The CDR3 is CASSLMTPYEQYF. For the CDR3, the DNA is TGTGCCAGCAGTTTAATGACTCCCTACGAGCAGTACTTC.

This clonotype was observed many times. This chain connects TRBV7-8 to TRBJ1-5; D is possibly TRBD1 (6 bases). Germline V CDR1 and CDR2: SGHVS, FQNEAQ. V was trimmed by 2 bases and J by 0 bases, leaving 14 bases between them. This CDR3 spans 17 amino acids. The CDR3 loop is CASSLRTVGYSNQPQHF. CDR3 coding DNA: TGTGCCAGCAGCTTAAGGACAGTGGGATATAGCAATCAGCCCCAGCATTTT.

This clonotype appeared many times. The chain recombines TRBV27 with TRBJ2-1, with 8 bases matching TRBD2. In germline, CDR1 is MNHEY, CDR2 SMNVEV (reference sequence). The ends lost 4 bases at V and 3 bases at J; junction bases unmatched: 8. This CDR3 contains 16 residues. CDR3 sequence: CASSSLGTRVYNEQFF. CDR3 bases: TGTGCCAGCAGTTCCTTGGGGACTAGGGTCTACAATGAGCAGTTCTTC.

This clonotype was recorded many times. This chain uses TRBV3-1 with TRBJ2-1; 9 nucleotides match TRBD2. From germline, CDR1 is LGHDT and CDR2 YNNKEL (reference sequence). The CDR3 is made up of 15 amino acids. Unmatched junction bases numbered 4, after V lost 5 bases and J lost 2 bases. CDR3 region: CASSASGTTYNEQFF. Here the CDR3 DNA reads TGTGCCAGCAGCGCTAGCGGGACAACCTACAATGAGCAGTTCTTC.

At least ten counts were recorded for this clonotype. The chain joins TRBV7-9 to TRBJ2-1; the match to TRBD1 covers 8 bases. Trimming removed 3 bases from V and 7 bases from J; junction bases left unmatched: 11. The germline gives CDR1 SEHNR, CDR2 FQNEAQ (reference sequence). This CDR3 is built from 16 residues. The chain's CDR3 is CASSFRTGTGQNEQFF. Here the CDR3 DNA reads TGTGCCAGCAGCTTCAGAACCGGGACAGGTCAAAATGAGCAGTTCTTC. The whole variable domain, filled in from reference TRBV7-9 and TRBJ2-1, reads DTGVSQNPRHKITKRGQNVTFRCDPISEHNRLYWYRQTLGQGPEFLTYFQNEAQLEKSRLLSDRFSAERPKGSFSTLEIQRTEQGDSAMYLCASSFRTGTGQNEQFFGPGTRLTVL.

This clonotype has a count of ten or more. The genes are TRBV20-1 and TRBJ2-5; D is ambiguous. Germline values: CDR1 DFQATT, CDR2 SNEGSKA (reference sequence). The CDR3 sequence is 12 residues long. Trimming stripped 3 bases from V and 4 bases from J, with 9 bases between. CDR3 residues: CSARAGPETQYF. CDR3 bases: TGCAGTGCTAGGGCCGGCCCAGAGACCCAGTACTTC.

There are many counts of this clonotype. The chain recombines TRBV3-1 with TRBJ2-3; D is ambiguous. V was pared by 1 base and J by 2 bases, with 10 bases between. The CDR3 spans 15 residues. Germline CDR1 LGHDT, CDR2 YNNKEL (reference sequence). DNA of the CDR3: TGTGCCAGCAGCCAAGGAGTGGATCACACAGATACGCAGTATTTT. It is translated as CASSQGVDHTDTQYF.

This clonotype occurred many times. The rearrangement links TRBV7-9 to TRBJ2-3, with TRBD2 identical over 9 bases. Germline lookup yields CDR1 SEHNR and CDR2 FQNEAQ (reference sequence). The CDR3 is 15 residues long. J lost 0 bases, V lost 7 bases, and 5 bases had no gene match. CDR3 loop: CASIPGLASTDTQYF. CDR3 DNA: TGTGCCAGCATACCGGGACTAGCTAGCACAGATACGCAGTATTTT. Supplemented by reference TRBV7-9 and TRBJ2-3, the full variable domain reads DTGVSQNPRHKITKRGQNVTFRCDPISEHNRLYWYRQTLGQGPEFLTYFQNEAQLEKSRLLSDRFSAERPKGSFSTLEIQRTEQGDSAMYLCASIPGLASTDTQYFGPGTRLTVL.

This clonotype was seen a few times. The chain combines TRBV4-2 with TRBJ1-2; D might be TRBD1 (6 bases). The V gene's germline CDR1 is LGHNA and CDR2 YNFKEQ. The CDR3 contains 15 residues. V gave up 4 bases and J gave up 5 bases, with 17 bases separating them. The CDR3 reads CASSPEHRVVYGYTF. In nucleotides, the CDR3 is TGTGCCAGCAGCCCAGAACACAGGGTGGTTTATGGCTACACCTTC.

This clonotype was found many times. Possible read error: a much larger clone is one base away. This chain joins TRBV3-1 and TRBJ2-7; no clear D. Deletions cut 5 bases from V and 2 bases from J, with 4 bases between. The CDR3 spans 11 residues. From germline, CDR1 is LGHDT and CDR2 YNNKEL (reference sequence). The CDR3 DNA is TGTGCCAGCAGCAAGGCCTACGAGCAGTACTTC. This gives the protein CASSKAYEQYF.

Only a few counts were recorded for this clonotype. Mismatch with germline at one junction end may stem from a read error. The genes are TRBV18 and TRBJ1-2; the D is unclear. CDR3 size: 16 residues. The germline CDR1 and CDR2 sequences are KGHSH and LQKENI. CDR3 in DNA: TGTACCAGCTCACCACCTTCCGTCGGAGCGGACGATGGCTACACCTTC. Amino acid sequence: CTSSPPSVGADDGYTF.

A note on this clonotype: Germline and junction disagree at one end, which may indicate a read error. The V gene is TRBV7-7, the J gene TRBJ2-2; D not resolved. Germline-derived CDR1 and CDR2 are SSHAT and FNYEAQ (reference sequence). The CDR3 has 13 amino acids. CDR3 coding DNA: TGTGCTAGCAGCCACGACAAGTTTGGCGAGCTGTTTTTT. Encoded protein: CASSHDKFGELFF.

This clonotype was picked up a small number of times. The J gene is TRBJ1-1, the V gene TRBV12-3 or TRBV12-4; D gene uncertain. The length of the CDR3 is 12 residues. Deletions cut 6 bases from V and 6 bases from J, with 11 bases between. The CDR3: CASSPVGAEAFF. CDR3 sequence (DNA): TGTGCCAGCAGCCCCGTAGGCGCTGAAGCTTTCTTT.

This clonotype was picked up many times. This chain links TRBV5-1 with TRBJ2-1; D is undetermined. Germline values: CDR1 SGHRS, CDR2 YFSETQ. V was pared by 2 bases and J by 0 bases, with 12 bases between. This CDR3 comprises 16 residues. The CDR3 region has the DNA TGCGCCAGCAGCTTAGGTGGAGTTGGCTCCTACAATGAGCAGTTCTTC. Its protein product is CASSLGGVGSYNEQFF.

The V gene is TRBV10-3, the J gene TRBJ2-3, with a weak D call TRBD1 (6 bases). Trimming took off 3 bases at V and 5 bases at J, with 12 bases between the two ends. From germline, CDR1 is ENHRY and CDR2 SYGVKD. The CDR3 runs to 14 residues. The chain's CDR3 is CAISDGQGKDTQYF. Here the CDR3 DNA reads TGTGCCATCAGTGATGGGCAGGGGAAAGATACGCAGTATTTT.

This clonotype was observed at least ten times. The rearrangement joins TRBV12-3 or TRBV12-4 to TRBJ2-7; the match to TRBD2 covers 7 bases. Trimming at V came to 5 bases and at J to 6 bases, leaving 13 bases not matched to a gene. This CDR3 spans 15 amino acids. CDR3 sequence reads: CASSPRDYLAGEQYF. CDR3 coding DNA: TGTGCCAGCAGTCCGCGGGACTACCTCGCGGGCGAGCAGTACTTC.

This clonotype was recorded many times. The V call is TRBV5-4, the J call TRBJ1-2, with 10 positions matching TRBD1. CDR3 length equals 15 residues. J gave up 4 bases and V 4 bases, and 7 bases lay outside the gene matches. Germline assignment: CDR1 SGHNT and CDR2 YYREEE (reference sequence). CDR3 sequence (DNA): TGTGCCAGCAGCCCGCGACAGGGGGCGGGCTATGGCTACACCTTC. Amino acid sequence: CASSPRQGAGYGYTF.

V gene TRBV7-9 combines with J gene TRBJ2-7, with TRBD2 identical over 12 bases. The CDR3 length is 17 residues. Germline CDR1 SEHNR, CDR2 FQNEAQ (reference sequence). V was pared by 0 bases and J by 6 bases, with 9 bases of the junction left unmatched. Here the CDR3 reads CASSLAARLAGVGEQYF. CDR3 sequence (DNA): TGTGCCAGCAGCTTAGCGGCGAGACTAGCGGGAGTGGGCGAGCAGTACTTC.

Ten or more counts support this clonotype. CDR3 DNA sequence: TGTGCCAGCAGTTTATTTGGGCTAGCGGGGACAGATACGCAGTATTTT. This codes for CASSLFGLAGTDTQYF. The V gene is TRBV27, the J gene TRBJ2-3; 9 bases are a match to TRBD2. CDR3 length: 16 residues. The junction had 5 bases not matched to a gene; V was cut back by 1 base and J by 3 bases. The germline V gene encodes CDR1 MNHEY and CDR2 SMNVEV (reference sequence).

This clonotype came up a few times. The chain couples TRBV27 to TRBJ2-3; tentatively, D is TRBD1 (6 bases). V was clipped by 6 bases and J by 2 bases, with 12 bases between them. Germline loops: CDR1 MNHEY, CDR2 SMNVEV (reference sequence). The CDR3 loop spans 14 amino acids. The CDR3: CASRHRVYTDTQYF. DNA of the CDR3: TGTGCCAGCAGACACAGGGTCTACACAGATACGCAGTATTTT.

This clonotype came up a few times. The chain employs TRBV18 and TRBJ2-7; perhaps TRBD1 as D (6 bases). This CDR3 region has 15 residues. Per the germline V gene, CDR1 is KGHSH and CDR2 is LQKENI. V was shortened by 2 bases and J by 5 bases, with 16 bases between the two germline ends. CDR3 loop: CASSPIIRGEHEQYF. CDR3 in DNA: TGTGCCAGCTCACCAATTATCAGGGGTGAACACGAGCAGTACTTC.

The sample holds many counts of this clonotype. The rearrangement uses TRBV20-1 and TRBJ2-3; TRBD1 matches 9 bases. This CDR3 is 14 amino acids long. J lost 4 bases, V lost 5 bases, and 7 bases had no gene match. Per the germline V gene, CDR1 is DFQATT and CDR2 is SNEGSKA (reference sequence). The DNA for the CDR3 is TGCAGTGCTTACAGGGGGCGAGGGCCAGATACGCAGTATTTT. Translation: CSAYRGRGPDTQYF.

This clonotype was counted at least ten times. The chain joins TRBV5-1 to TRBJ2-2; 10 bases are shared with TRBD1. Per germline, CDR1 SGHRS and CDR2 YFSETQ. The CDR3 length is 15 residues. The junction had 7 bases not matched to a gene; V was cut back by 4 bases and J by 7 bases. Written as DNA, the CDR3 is TGCGCCAGCAGCCCCGGACAGGGGGACGGCGGGGAGCTGTTTTTT. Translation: CASSPGQGDGGELFF.

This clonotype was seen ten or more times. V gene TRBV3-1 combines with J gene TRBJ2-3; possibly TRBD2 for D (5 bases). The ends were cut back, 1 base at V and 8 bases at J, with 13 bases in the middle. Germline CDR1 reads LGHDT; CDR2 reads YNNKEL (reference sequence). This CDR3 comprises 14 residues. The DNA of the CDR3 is TGTGCCAGCAGCCAAGGGGCCCCCGAGGGTACGCAGTATTTT. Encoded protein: CASSQGAPEGTQYF.

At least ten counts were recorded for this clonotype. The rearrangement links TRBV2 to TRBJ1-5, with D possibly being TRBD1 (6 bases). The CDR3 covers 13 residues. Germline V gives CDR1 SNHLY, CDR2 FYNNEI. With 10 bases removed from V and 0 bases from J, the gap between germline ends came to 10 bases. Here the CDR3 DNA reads TGTGCCATCCTGGACAGTAGCAATCAGCCCCAGCATTTT. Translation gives CAILDSSNQPQHF.

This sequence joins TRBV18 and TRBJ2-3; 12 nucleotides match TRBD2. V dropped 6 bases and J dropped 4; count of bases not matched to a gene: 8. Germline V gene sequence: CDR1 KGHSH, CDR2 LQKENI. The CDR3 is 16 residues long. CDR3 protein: CASSRMTSGGPDTQYF. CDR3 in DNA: TGTGCCAGCTCTCGTATGACTAGCGGGGGTCCAGATACGCAGTATTTT.

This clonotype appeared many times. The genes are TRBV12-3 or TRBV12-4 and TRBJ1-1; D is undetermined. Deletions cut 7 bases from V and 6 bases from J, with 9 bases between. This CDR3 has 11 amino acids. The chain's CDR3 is CASIRRAEAFF. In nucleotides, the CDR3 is TGTGCCAGCATCAGGAGGGCTGAAGCTTTCTTT.

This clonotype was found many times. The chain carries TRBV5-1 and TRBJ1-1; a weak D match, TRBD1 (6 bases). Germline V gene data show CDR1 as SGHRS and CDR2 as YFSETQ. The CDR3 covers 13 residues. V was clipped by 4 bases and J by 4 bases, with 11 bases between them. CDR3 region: CASSRGGATEAFF. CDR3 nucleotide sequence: TGCGCCAGCAGCCGGGGGGGGGCCACTGAAGCTTTCTTT.

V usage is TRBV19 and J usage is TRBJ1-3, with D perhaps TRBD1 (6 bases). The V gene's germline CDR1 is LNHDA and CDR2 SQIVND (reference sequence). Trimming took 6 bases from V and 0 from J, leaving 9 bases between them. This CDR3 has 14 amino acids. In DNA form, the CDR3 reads TGTGCCAGTAGGGTGACAGGCTCTGGAAACACCATATATTTT. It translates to CASRVTGSGNTIYF.

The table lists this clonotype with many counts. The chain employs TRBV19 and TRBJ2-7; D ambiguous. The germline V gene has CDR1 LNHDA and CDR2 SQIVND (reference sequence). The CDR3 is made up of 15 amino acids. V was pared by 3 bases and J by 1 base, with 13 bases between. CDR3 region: CASSIRVVPSYEQYF. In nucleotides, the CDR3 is TGTGCCAGTAGTATCCGGGTAGTCCCTTCCTACGAGCAGTACTTC. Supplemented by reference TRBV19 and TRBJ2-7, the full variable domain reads DGGITQSPKYLFRKEGQNVTLSCEQNLNHDAMYWYRQDPGQGLRLIYYSQIVNDFQKGDIAEGYSVSREKKESFPLTVTSAQKNPTAFYLCASSIRVVPSYEQYFGPGTRLTVT.